Listed below are T cell receptor beta chains from one sample, sequenced in a study of blood T cell repertoires in COVID-19. Only in-frame clones appear in the TCRdb table, and some are missing; sequencing was by immunoSEQ multiplex PCR. The sample carries about 140,000 clones, 84% recorded once. The specimen sequenced was peripheral blood. Receptors were obtained from a woman aged 60-75 years with acute or convalescent COVID-19. CDR3s include the opening cysteine and the closing phenylalanine or tryptophan. D genes are given only for firm matches. Not all rows give a size; the values are once, few, many and, for expanded clones, a class.

j_gene | v_gene | abundance | d_gene | CDR3aa | CDR3nt
TRBJ2-1 | TRBV5-1 | - | TRBD2 | CASSLPLLAGVDNEQFF | TGCGCCAGCAGCTTGCCACTACTAGCGGGCGTAGACAATGAGCAGTTCTTC
TRBJ1-1 | TRBV9 | - | TRBD1 | CASSAAGTGVGAFF | TGTGCCAGCAGCGCCGCCGGGACAGGGGTTGGGGCTTTCTTT
TRBJ2-7 | TRBV9 | - | TRBD1 | CASSPRHGTGDFYEQYF | TGTGCCAGCAGCCCACGGCACGGGACAGGGGATTTCTACGAGCAGTACTTC
TRBJ2-7 | TRBV7-8 | - | TRBD2 | CASSLVGASGAYEQYF | TGTGCCAGCAGCTTAGTGGGTGCTAGCGGAGCCTACGAGCAGTACTTC
TRBJ2-1 | TRBV21-1 | few | - | CASSKAGGPGNEQFF | TGTGCCAGCAGCAAGGCGGGAGGGCCAGGCAATGAGCAGTTCTTC
TRBJ1-2 | TRBV6-1 | - | - | CASSDRDSGSYGYTF | TGTGCCAGCAGTGACCGGGACTCCGGCAGTTATGGCTACACCTTC
TRBJ1-1 | TRBV10-1 | - | - | CANGGEGTEAFF | TGCGCCAACGGGGGGGAGGGCACTGAAGCTTTCTTT
TRBJ2-2 | TRBV14 | - | - | CASSHIGWGTSNTGELFF | TGTGCCAGCAGCCATATCGGATGGGGGACATCGAACACCGGGGAGCTGTTTTTT
TRBJ2-7 | TRBV9 | - | - | CASSVLGDASYEQYF | TGTGCCAGCAGCGTACTCGGGGATGCGTCCTACGAGCAGTACTTC
TRBJ1-5 | TRBV6-5 | - | - | CAISGTTSNQPQHF | TGTGCCATTTCCGGGACAACTAGCAATCAGCCCCAGCATTTT
TRBJ2-3 | TRBV9 | - | TRBD2 | CASSALTSGSADTQYF | TGTGCCAGCAGCGCTCTCACTAGCGGGAGCGCAGATACGCAGTATTTT
TRBJ2-1 | TRBV7-3 | - | TRBD2 | CASRRPGLGAEEQFF | TGTGCCAGCAGGAGGCCCGGACTAGGGGCGGAAGAGCAGTTCTTC
TRBJ1-5 | TRBV5-1 | - | TRBD1 | CASRQGADQPQHF | TGCGCCAGCAGACAGGGGGCGGATCAGCCCCAGCATTTT
TRBJ1-2 | TRBV6-5 | - | TRBD1 | CASRSEQGPGYTF | TGTGCCAGCAGAAGCGAACAGGGGCCTGGCTACACCTTC
TRBJ1-4 | TRBV28 | - | - | CASIRGGENEKLFF | TGTGCCAGCATCCGGGGGGGGGAAAATGAAAAACTGTTTTTT
TRBJ2-1 | TRBV4-1 | - | - | CASSQDRDNNEQFF | TGCGCCAGCAGCCAAGACAGGGACAACAATGAGCAGTTCTTC
TRBJ2-1 | TRBV11-1 | - | TRBD2 | CASRVSGTSGVGEQFF | TGTGCCAGCAGAGTCTCCGGGACTAGCGGGGTAGGGGAGCAGTTCTTC
TRBJ2-1 | TRBV11-2 | - | - | CASSSAGGSQFF | TGTGCCAGCAGCTCCGCAGGGGGGTCGCAGTTCTTC
TRBJ1-4 | TRBV30 | - | TRBD1 | CAASGQGAINEKLFF | TGTGCCGCCTCGGGACAGGGGGCGATAAATGAAAAACTGTTTTTT
TRBJ2-2 | TRBV9 | - | TRBD2 | CASSGSSGTNTGELFF | TGTGCCAGCAGCGGTTCTAGCGGGACGAACACCGGGGAGCTGTTTTTT
TRBJ2-1 | TRBV19 | - | - | CASSSGAGFPYGGQFF | TGTGCCAGTAGTTCCGGGGCAGGGTTCCCTTACGGGGGGCAGTTCTTC
TRBJ1-1 | TRBV30 | - | - | CAWRYRTAGSRAFF | TGTGCCTGGAGATACAGGACGGCTGGTAGTCGAGCTTTCTTT
TRBJ2-1 | TRBV10-3 | - | - | CAISEQNNEQFF | TGTGCCATCAGTGAACAGAACAATGAGCAGTTCTTC
TRBJ2-5 | TRBV28 | - | - | CASSRLSWETQYF | TGTGCCAGCAGCCGACTTAGCTGGGAGACCCAGTACTTC
TRBJ2-4 | TRBV7-2 | - | - | CASSSTSATRKDIQYF | TGTGCCAGCAGCTCTACTAGTGCCACTAGGAAGGACATTCAGTACTTC
TRBJ1-2 | TRBV2 | few | TRBD1 | CASRGTGFDNGYTF | TGTGCCAGCAGGGGGACAGGGTTCGACAATGGCTACACCTTC
TRBJ1-1 | TRBV28 | - | - | CASSIPNRVGEAFF | TGTGCCAGCAGCATCCCAAACAGGGTCGGTGAAGCTTTCTTT
TRBJ1-4 | TRBV7-2 | - | TRBD1 | CASSLASAGTGYEKLFF | TGTGCCAGCAGCTTAGCTTCGGCCGGGACAGGGTACGAAAAACTGTTTTTT
TRBJ1-2 | TRBV30 | - | - | CAWSVGGTYGYTF | TGTGCCTGGAGTGTGGGGGGAACCTATGGCTACACCTTC
TRBJ2-7 | TRBV6-5 | - | - | CASSSLGGLAYEQYF | TGTGCCAGCAGTTCATTGGGCGGGTTAGCCTACGAGCAGTACTTC
TRBJ1-2 | TRBV6-2/TRBV6-3 | - | - | CASSYRTVNNYGYTF | TGTGCCAGCAGTTACCGGACAGTCAACAACTATGGCTACACCTTC
TRBJ1-2 | TRBV15 | - | - | CATSLSRGSHYGYTF | TGTGCCACCAGCCTCTCCAGGGGATCCCACTATGGCTACACCTTC
TRBJ2-7 | TRBV11-1 | once | - | CASSAGTRTYEQYF | TGTGCCAGCAGCGCAGGCACTAGGACCTACGAGCAGTACTTC
TRBJ2-1 | TRBV3-1/TRBV3-2 | - | TRBD2 | CASSQASGIYNEQFF | TGTGCCAGCAGCCAAGCTAGCGGGATTTACAATGAGCAGTTCTTC
TRBJ1-5 | TRBV19 | many | - | CASKTGFTQHF | TGTGCCAGTAAGACAGGTTTCACCCAGCATTTT
TRBJ1-1 | TRBV5-1 | - | - | CASKKDSLGVVVAFF | TGCGCCAGCAAAAAGGACAGTTTGGGGGTCGTCGTCGCTTTCTTT
TRBJ1-5 | TRBV19 | once | - | CASRFRSNQPQHF | TGTGCCAGTAGATTCAGAAGCAATCAGCCCCAGCATTTT
TRBJ2-5 | TRBV27 | - | - | CASSSSGQLWAQYF | TGTGCCAGCAGCTCCTCCGGACAGCTTTGGGCCCAGTACTTC
TRBJ2-5 | TRBV2 | - | - | CASNLRRGETQYF | TGTGCCAGCAACCTTAGACGGGGGGAGACCCAGTACTTC
TRBJ1-1 | TRBV4-1 | - | - | CASSQADTNTEAFF | TGCGCCAGCAGCCAAGCAGATACGAACACTGAAGCTTTCTTT
TRBJ2-1 | TRBV6-5 | - | - | CASSYEGVGEQFF | TGTGCCAGCAGTTATGAGGGGGTGGGTGAGCAGTTCTTC
TRBJ2-5 | TRBV7-2 | - | - | CASTPRPKETQYF | TGTGCCAGCACCCCGCGTCCCAAAGAGACCCAGTACTTC
TRBJ2-2 | TRBV3-1/TRBV3-2 | - | TRBD1 | CASSAHRDRGRIGELFF | TGTGCCAGCAGCGCCCACCGGGACAGGGGGCGCATCGGGGAGCTGTTTTTT
TRBJ1-6 | TRBV6-5 | - | TRBD1 | CASKEGTANSPLHF | TGTGCCAGCAAAGAGGGGACAGCTAATTCACCCCTCCACTTT
TRBJ1-6 | TRBV5-1 | - | - | CASSSRLGGSNSPLHF | TGCGCCAGCAGCTCCCGACTCGGAGGGTCGAATTCACCCCTCCACTTT
TRBJ2-3 | TRBV6-2/TRBV6-3 | - | TRBD1 | CASSMGRRGFLDTQYF | TGTGCCAGCAGCATGGGCCGCAGGGGGTTTTTGGATACGCAGTATTTT
TRBJ2-1 | TRBV18 | - | TRBD2 | CASSPPRLAGSGSYNEQFF | TGTGCCAGCTCACCACCGAGACTAGCGGGATCTGGCTCATACAATGAGCAGTTCTTC
TRBJ1-2 | TRBV29-1 | - | TRBD1 | CSVSRQGAYGYTF | TGCAGCGTCTCAAGACAGGGGGCCTATGGCTACACCTTC
TRBJ1-4 | TRBV4-2 | few | TRBD1 | CASSQDEGWTGDEKLFF | TGTGCCAGCAGCCAAGATGAAGGATGGACAGGGGACGAAAAACTGTTTTTT
TRBJ1-2 | TRBV2 | - | - | CASSEEKIGASGYTF | TGTGCCAGCAGTGAAGAGAAGATTGGGGCCTCGGGCTACACCTTC
TRBJ1-2 | TRBV6-5 | - | - | CASSYGEQNYGYTF | TGTGCCAGCAGTTACGGTGAACAGAACTATGGCTACACCTTC
TRBJ1-2 | TRBV12-3/TRBV12-4 | - | - | CASSFFSYGYTF | TGTGCCAGCAGTTTTTTTTCTTATGGCTACACCTTC
TRBJ2-3 | TRBV11-3 | few | - | CASSFGGGGRTDTQYF | TGTGCCAGCAGCTTCGGAGGCGGGGGCCGCACAGATACGCAGTATTTT
TRBJ2-3 | TRBV2 | few | TRBD2 | CASSPRVAGYTDTQYF | TGTGCCAGCAGTCCCCGAGTAGCGGGATACACAGATACGCAGTATTTT
TRBJ2-7 | TRBV24-1 | - | TRBD2 | CATSGSGTSGFNEQYF | TGTGCCACCAGTGGGTCCGGGACTAGCGGGTTCAACGAGCAGTACTTC
TRBJ2-5 | TRBV24-1 | - | - | CATSDFIGGRETQYF | TGTGCCACCAGTGATTTCATTGGGGGCCGGGAGACCCAGTACTTC
TRBJ2-7 | TRBV6-2/TRBV6-3 | - | TRBD2 | CASSYSGGSYEQYF | TGTGCCAGCAGTTACTCGGGGGGGTCCTACGAGCAGTACTTC
TRBJ1-1 | TRBV27 | - | - | CASSAGEGTTEAFF | TGTGCCAGCAGTGCAGGGGAAGGGACCACTGAAGCTTTCTTT